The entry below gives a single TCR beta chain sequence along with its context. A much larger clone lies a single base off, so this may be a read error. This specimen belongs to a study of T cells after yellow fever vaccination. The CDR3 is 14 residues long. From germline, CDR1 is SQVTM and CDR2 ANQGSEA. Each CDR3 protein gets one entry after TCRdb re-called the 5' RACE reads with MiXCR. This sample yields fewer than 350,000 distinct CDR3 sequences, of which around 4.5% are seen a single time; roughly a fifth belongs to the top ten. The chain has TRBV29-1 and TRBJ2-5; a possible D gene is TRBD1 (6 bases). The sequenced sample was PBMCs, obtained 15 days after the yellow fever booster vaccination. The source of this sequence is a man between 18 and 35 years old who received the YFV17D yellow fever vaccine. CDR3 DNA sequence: TGCAGCGTTGAGGCCAGGGGTTACCACGAGACCCAGTACTTC. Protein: CSVEARGYHETQYF.